The rows below give T cell receptor beta chains drawn from one sample of a study of control samples from healthy donors and cancer patients. Method: immunoSEQ multiplex PCR; TCRdb's copy keeps in-frame clones and lacks some. Among about 100,000 clones listed, 87% were seen once. Sequenced: blood. The origin of the receptors is a woman in her forties or fifties in good health. The CDR3 runs from the conserved cysteine through the conserved F or W. Fields, in order: J gene, CDR3 length, V gene, CDR3 protein.

>TRBJ2-7|13|TRBV30
CAWSVLGTYEQYF
>TRBJ2-1|16|TRBV7-8
CASREKTGAWYNEQFF
>TRBJ1-2|14|TRBV27
CASRSWTAKNGYTF
>TRBJ2-3|18|TRBV5-1
CASSLAVFAGASTDTQYF
>TRBJ1-1|16|TRBV5-1
CASSNPGRGLNTEAFF
>TRBJ2-1|12|TRBV6-6
CASRNHSGEQFF
>TRBJ1-2|14|TRBV2
CASSEGGGNYGYTF
>TRBJ1-6|16|TRBV4-3
CASSQDHGGANSPLHF
>TRBJ2-7|13|TRBV12-3/TRBV12-4
CASRRSLSLEQYF
>TRBJ2-1|14|TRBV6-5
CASTKREALGEQFF
>TRBJ2-1|13|TRBV5-1
CASGQEAYNEQFF
>TRBJ2-2|11|TRBV18
CASSPSVELFF
>TRBJ2-5|15|TRBV11-3
CASSPGGGRVKTQYF
>TRBJ2-2|14|TRBV9
CASSGAPGTGELFF
>TRBJ2-1|15|TRBV11-2
CASSQTSGRFPEQFF
>TRBJ2-1|13|TRBV12-3/TRBV12-4
CASSLRGYNEQFF
>TRBJ1-2|11|TRBV28
CASRQGADYTF
>TRBJ2-1|12|TRBV30
CARSGGYNEQFF
>TRBJ2-3|15|TRBV4-1
CASSQGAGEVDTQYF
>TRBJ2-1|14|TRBV29-1
CSVYDQPSYNEQFF
>TRBJ2-3|16|TRBV5-5
CASTPSGWGKGDTQYF
>TRBJ2-7|14|TRBV29-1
CSVNNRDKPYEQYF
>TRBJ2-1|15|TRBV6-2/TRBV6-3
CASSRDRVAGNEQFF